This section outlines one T cell receptor (beta chain) sequence together with its context. Data came from immunoSEQ multiplex PCR; TCRdb stores just in-frame clones and leaves some out. The table has roughly 110,000 clones, about 90% seen once. V was clipped by 3 bases and J by 3 bases, with 15 bases between them. From germline, CDR1 is SGHRS and CDR2 YFSETQ. The CDR3 runs to 15 residues. The source of the sample is a study of CD4+ T cells in melanoma. The receptor was isolated from a human donor with melanoma. The chain combines TRBV5-1 with TRBJ2-5; D might be TRBD1 (5 bases). Material for sequencing was peripheral blood. Written as DNA, the CDR3 is TGCGCCAGCAGCTCGGAGCAGGGTTTGGAAGAGACCCAGTACTTC. Its protein is CASSSEQGLEETQYF.